This TCR beta chain stems from a study of long-term antiretroviral therapy in people with HIV. Overall study context: The earliest samples came from an era when ART typically awaited falling CD4 counts.

This clone has only one observation. The sample has other DNA sequences that encode this CDR3 too. Two or more post-ART PBMC samples, plus at least one pre-ART sample, were available for each donor. Sequencing used immunoSEQ v3.0 at survey level. Sequencing was directed toward about 40,000-55,000 T-cell genomes in each sample. Profiled with immunoSEQ multiplex PCR; TCRdb holds only in-frame clones, not every one. The sample contains 25,000 to 35,000 clones, around 72% of which appear only once. The CDR3 spans 14 residues. Germline V gene lookup returns CDR1 SGHRS and CDR2 YFSETQ. V lost 0 bases and J 1 base, leaving 7 bases between the germline ends.

This TCR came from a woman between 50 and 59 years old with HIV. Specimen: unsorted PBMCs, collected 3.1 years after starting antiretroviral therapy. The V gene is TRBV5-1, the J gene TRBJ1-1; no clear D. The CDR3 coding sequence is TGCGCCAGCAGCTTGGACCAACAGAACACTGAAGCTTTCTTT. Residues: CASSLDQQNTEAFF.